The sequence of this TCR beta chain was determined in a study of vaccination effects on CD4 cells after COVID-19. TCRdb keeps only in-frame clones here, not all; method: immunoSEQ multiplex PCR. The sample holds 20,000 to 25,000 clones; around 72% are singletons and the top ten take more than 9%. Before sequencing, viral peptide pools were used by the ViraFEST assay to expand antigen-specific CD4+ T cells. Investigators separated out CD4+ T cells once approximately 11 days of culture had passed. Testing of the vaccine recipients showed negative nucleocapsid antibodies and no prior SARS-CoV-2 infection. Some 2.2 million PBMC per well were cultured with 10 IU/ml IL-2 and approximately 9.1 ug/ml peptides. IL-2 medium was substituted for half the medium on days 3 and 7. General study results and limits: Only a single clone (1 of 255 vaccine-induced clones in healthy vaccinees) cross-reacted with common cold coronaviruses. Late post-vaccination, clones induced by infection and those induced by vaccine underwent marked clonal contraction.

Turning to this clone: What it binds is unknown.

Sequenced material: CD4+ T cells from PBMCs cultured with HCoV-NL63 spike peptides, taken before COVID-19 vaccination. This clonotype was obtained from a human donor who received a COVID-19 vaccine.

CDR3: CASSLSTGTGNSPLHF. CDR3 coding DNA: TGTGCCAGCAGCTTATCGACCGGGACAGGAAATTCACCCCTCCACTTT. This sequence joins TRBV7-6 and TRBJ1-6; 8 bases fit TRBD1. This CDR3 contains 16 residues. V shed 2 bases and J 7 bases; nucleotides not matched to a gene: 7. Germline CDR1 is SGHVS and CDR2 is FNYEAQ.